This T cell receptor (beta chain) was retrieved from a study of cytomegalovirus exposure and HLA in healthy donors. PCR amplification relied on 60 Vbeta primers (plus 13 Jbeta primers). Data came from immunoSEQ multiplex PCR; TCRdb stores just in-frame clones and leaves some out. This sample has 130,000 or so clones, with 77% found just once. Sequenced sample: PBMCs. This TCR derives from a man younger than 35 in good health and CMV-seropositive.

CDR3 DNA sequence: TGTGCCAGAAAGCGGGGGGAGTACAATGAGCAGTTCTTC. It specifies CARKRGEYNEQFF. The chain is built from TRBV19 and TRBJ2-1; TRBD2 matches at 9 bases. The ends lost 9 bases at V and 4 bases at J; junction bases unmatched: 4. CDR1 and CDR2 (germline): LNHDA, SQIVND (reference sequence). The CDR3 loop spans 13 amino acids.